This record concerns one T cell receptor beta chain sequence. The CDR3 consists of 13 residues. The V gene end was trimmed by 7 bases and the J gene end by 6 bases; junction bases not matched to a gene: 12. Germline CDR1 and CDR2: SQVTM and ANQGSEA. Terminally differentiated effector memory CD45RA+ cells were excluded from the naive CD8 cells, which were CD45RO-negative and positively selected for CCR7. Generated by immunoSEQ multiplex PCR, the TCRdb table keeps only in-frame clones and is missing some. The sample lists around 2.1 million clones; roughly 91% were seen once. The data were obtained in a study of shared clonotypes between healthy human individuals.

This clonotype was sampled from a man aged 18-30 years in good health. Some clones in this sample may be carry-over from other donors' samples. The specimen sequenced was naive CD8+ T cells from PBMCs. The V call is TRBV29-1, the J call TRBJ2-7; 7 bases align to TRBD2. The DNA of the CDR3 is TGCAGCGCGGGGGGAGGGGAGGCCGGCGAGCAGTACTTC. Amino acids: CSAGGGEAGEQYF.